This TCR beta chain was documented in a study of T cell repertoires in cytomegalovirus infection (dated by TCRdb to 2018 to 2020). For context, the study as a whole: The peptide stimulations were aimed at well-studied HLA-B-restricted epitopes as well as recently identified HLA-C-restricted CMV epitopes, whose presentation resists viral immunomodulation. Donor HLA type was relevant to the analysis, because carriage of CMV infection together with the matching HLA type was indicated by public TCR beta signatures.

Notes on this clonotype: Its recognized antigen is unknown. Per-nucleotide qualities are absent, and no much larger clonotype sits a single base away.

This sample's treatment or condition label indicates: in vitro stimulation with specific CMV peptide epitopes to enrich CMV-specific T cells. Sequencing used an Illumina HiSeq 1500. Through fastp at Q25 and MiXCR, TCRdb rebuilt clones from the public reads, retaining in-frame beta chains. Identical CDR3 proteins give one entry, which carries the most common genes and DNA. This sample comprises roughly 700,000 distinct CDR3 sequences, around 32% of them detected only once. 15% to 20% of the sample comes from the top ten. General conclusions and limits of the study: The ex vivo response was dominated by HLA-C-restricted CMV-specific TCR beta clonotypes, which also provided the single most frequent clonotype in two of eight donors. Cumulative frequency of public TCR beta family members discriminated carriers of CMV infection plus the relevant HLA type in this cohort and an independent 352-donor cohort.

The sequence derives from a human donor in good health (CMV status not recorded). Some clones in this sample may be carry-over from other donors' samples. The input for sequencing was cultured PBMCs, taken from culture after CMV antigen stimulation.

The CDR3 region has the sequence CASSLGGRANYIDTQYF. The nucleotide sequence is given as TGCGCCAGCAGCTTGGGGGGCCGGGCGAATTACATAGATACGCAGTATTTT. The chain uses TRBV5-1 and TRBJ2-3, and perhaps TRBD1 as D gene, on 5 matching bases. Inclusive of the bounding cysteine and phenylalanine, the CDR3 is 17 residues long. The sequence is cut down to CDR3 DNA, 51 bases in frame from base 1. CDR1 and CDR2 are drawn from the germline V gene: SGHRS, YFSETQ. V was cut back by 0 bases and J by 5 bases, leaving a gap of 19 bases between them.